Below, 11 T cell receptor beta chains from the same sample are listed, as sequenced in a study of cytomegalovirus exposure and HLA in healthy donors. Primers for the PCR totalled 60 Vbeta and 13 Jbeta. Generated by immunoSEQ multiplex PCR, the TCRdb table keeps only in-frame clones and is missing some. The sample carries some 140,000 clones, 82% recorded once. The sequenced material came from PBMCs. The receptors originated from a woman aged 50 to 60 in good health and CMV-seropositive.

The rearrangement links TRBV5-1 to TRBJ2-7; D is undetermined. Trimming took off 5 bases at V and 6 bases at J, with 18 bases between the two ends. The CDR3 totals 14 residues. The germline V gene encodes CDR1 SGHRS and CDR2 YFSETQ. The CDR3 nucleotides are TGCGCCAGCAGGTTGACCGGGTCCTCCGCCGAGCAGTACTTC. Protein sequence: CASRLTGSSAEQYF.

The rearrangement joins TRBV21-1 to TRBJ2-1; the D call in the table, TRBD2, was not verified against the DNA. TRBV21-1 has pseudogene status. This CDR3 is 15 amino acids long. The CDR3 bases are TGTGCCAGCAGCAAGCCGGGACTGACACCGAATGAGCAGTTCTTC. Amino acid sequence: CASSKPGLTPNEQFF.

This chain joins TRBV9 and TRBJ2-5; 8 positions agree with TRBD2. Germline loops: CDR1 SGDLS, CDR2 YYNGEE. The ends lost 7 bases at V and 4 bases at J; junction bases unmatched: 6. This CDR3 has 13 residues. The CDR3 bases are TGTGCCAGCGGCTTGAGCGGGGGAGAGACCCAGTACTTC. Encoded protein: CASGLSGGETQYF.

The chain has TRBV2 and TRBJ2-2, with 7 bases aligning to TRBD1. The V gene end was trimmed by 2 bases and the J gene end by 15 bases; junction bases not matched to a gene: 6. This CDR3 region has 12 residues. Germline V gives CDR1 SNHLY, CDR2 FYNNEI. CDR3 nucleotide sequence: TGTGCCAGCAGTGAAACAGGGGATCCGTTGTTTTTT. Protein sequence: CASSETGDPLFF.

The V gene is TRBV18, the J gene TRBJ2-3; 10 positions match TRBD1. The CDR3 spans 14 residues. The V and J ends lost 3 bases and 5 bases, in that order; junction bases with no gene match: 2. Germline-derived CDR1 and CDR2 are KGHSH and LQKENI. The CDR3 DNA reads TGTGCCAGCTCACCGACAGGGGGCGAAGATACGCAGTATTTT. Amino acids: CASSPTGGEDTQYF.

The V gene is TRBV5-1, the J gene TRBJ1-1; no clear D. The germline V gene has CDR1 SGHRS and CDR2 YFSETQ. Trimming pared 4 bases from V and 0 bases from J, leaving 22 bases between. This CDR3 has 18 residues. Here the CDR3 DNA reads TGCGCCAGCAGCGCCACCCCCTTGGAGGGCTACATGAACACTGAAGCTTTCTTT. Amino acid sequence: CASSATPLEGYMNTEAFF.

CDR3 DNA sequence: TGTGCCAGCTCACCTGAGGCCCTCTCCCTAGTCGGCTACACCTTC. The encoded protein is CASSPEALSLVGYTF. The chain joins TRBV18 to TRBJ1-2; no reliable D call. With 3 bases removed from V and 8 bases from J, the gap between germline ends came to 19 bases. This CDR3 has 15 amino acids. Germline V gene lookup returns CDR1 KGHSH and CDR2 LQKENI.

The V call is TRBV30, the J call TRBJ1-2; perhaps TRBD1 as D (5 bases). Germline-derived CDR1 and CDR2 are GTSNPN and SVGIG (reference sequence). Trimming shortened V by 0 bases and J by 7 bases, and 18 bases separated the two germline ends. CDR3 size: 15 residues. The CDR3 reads CAWSVLGGGNSGYTF. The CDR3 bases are TGTGCCTGGAGTGTACTGGGGGGGGGAAATAGTGGCTACACCTTC. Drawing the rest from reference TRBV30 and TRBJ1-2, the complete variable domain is SQTIHQWPATLVQPVGSPLSLECTVEGTSNPNLYWYRQAAGRGLQLLFYSVGIGQISSEVPQNLSASRPQDRQFILSSKKLLLSDSGFYLCAWSVLGGGNSGYTFGSGTRLTVV.

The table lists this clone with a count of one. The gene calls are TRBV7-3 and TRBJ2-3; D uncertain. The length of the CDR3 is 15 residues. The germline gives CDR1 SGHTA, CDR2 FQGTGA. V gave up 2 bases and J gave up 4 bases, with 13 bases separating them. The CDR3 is CASSLGQVGSDTQYF. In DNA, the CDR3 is TGTGCCAGCAGCTTAGGGCAGGTCGGCTCAGATACGCAGTATTTT.

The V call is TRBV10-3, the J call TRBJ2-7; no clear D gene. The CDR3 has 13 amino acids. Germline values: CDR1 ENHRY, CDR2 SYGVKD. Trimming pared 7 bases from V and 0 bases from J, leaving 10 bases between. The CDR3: CAITAASSYEQYF. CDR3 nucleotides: TGTGCCATCACCGCTGCTAGCTCCTACGAGCAGTACTTC.

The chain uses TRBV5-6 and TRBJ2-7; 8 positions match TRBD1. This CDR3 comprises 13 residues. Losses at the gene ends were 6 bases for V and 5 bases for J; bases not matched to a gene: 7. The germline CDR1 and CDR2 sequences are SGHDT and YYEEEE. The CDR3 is CASKQGALNEQYF. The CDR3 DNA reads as TGTGCCAGCAAGCAGGGGGCATTAAACGAGCAGTACTTC.